This T cell receptor beta chain was documented in a study of blood T cell repertoires in COVID-19. The wider study: PBMCs, B-cell-depleted T cells, or T cells provided the cDNA or gDNA that made up the material.

Original processing notes: Using reference gene primer amplification, nucleated cell counts were estimated. Method: immunoSEQ multiplex PCR; TCRdb's copy keeps in-frame clones and lacks some. V, J and clone size are taken as reported in that table, and D and trimming were inferred from the DNA itself. The repertoire includes about 31,000 clones, over 85% of them detected once, and 7.5% to 8.5% sits in the top ten. With 5 bases removed from V and 3 bases from J, the gap between germline ends came to 14 bases. This CDR3 region has 15 residues. Germline CDR1 and CDR2: MDHEN and SYDVKM. The chain has TRBV28 and TRBJ1-3; TRBD1 is a possible D gene (6 bases). The sequence was collected from an older man with active or convalescent COVID-19. Material: peripheral blood. CDR3 sequence: CASSERGRGGNTIYF. The CDR3 region has the DNA TGTGCCAGCAGTGAACGAGGCAGGGGTGGAAACACCATATATTTT.